This T cell receptor (beta chain) was retrieved from a study of CD8 T cells in ankylosing spondylitis. Points from the study as a whole: Reactive arthritis synovial fluid and blood previously showed some of these motif variants. Disease-linked clones were CD8+ and relatively rare in peripheral blood. Fewer than ten highly homologous variants made up a TCR beta motif that seemed to typify ankylosing spondylitis blood.

The CDR3 spans 13 residues. V dropped 3 bases and J dropped 9 bases, with 15 bases sitting between them. Germline loops: CDR1 SGHDN, CDR2 FVKESK. Making the TCR beta libraries involved quantitative 5'-RACE with molecular barcodes. TCRdb passed the 5' RACE reads through MiXCR, listing each CDR3 protein once. Of 340,000 or so distinct CDR3 sequences listed, about 15% are singletons. Only a few counts were recorded for this clonotype. The antigen is undetermined. The sample taken for sequencing was blood, either unsorted or a sorted T cell fraction (not recorded which). The receptor was isolated from a male donor with ankylosing spondylitis or in good health (not recorded which). The rearrangement uses TRBV14 and TRBJ2-7; perhaps TRBD2 as D (6 bases). As DNA, the CDR3 is TGTGCCAGCAGCCACTCGGGACTTCGGGGGCAGTACTTC. Its translation: CASSHSGLRGQYF. The full variable domain, with the rest looked up from reference TRBV14 and TRBJ2-7, is EAGVTQFPSHSVIEKGQTVTLRCDPISGHDNLYWYRRVMGKEIKFLLHFVKESKQDESGMPNNRFLAERTGGTYSTLKVQPAELEDSGVYFCASSHSGLRGQYFGPGTRLTVT.